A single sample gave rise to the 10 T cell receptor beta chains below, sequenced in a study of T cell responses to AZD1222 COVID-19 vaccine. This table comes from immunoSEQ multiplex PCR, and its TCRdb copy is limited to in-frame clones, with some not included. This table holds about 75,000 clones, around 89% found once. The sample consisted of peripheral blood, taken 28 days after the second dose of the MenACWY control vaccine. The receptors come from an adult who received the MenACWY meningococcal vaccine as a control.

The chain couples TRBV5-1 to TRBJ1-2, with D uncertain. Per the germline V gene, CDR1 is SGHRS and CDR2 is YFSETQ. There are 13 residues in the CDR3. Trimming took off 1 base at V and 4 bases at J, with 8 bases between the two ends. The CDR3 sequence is CASSLPDSYGYTF. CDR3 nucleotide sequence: TGCGCCAGCAGCTTGCCGGATAGCTATGGCTACACCTTC.

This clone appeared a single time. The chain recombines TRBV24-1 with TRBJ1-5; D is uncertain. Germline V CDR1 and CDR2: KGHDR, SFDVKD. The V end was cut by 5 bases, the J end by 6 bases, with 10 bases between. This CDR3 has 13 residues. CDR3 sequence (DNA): TGTGCCACCAGTGGGCCCAATAGTCAGCCCCAGCATTTT. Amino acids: CATSGPNSQPQHF.

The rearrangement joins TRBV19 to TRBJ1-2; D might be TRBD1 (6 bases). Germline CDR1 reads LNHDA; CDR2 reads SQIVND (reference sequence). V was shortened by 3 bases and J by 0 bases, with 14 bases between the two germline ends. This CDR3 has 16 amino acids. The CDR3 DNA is TGTGCCAGTAGTATCGACAGGTCCACTTCTAACTATGGCTACACCTTC. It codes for CASSIDRSTSNYGYTF. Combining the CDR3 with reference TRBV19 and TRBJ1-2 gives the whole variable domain DGGITQSPKYLFRKEGQNVTLSCEQNLNHDAMYWYRQDPGQGLRLIYYSQIVNDFQKGDIAEGYSVSREKKESFPLTVTSAQKNPTAFYLCASSIDRSTSNYGYTFGSGTRLTVV.

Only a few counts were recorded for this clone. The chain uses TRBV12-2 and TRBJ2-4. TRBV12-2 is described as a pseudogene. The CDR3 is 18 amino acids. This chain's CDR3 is CASRPNSVSKLAKNIQYF. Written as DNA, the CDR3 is TGTGCAAGTCGCCCGAATTCGGTCAGTAAATTAGCCAAAAACATTCAGTACTTC.

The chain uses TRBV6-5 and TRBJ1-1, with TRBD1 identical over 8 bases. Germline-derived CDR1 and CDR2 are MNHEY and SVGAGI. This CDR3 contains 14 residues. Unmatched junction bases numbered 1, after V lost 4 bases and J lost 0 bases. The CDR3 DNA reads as TGTGCCAGCAGTTTGGACAGGGTGAACACTGAAGCTTTCTTT. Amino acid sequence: CASSLDRVNTEAFF.

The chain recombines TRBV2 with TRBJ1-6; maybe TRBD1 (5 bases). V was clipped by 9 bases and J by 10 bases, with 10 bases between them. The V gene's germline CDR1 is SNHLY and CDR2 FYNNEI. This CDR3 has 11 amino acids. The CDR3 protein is CASSQASPLHF. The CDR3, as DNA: TGTGCCAGTTCACAGGCGTCACCCCTCCACTTT.

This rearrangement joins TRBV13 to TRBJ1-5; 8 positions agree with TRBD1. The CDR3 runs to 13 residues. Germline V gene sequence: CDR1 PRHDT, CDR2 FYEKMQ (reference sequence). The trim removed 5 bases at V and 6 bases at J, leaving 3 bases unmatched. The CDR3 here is CASSRTGSQPQHF. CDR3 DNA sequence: TGTGCCAGCAGCCGGACAGGGAGTCAGCCCCAGCATTTT.

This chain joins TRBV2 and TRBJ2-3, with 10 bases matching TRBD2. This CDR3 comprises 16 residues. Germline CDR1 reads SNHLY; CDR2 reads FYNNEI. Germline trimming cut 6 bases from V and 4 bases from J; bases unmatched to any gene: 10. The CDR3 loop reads CASSRGVAGGSDTQYF. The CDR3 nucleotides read TGTGCCAGCAGCCGCGGGGTAGCGGGGGGCTCAGATACGCAGTATTTT.

CDR3 nucleotides: TGTGCCAGCAGCTTACTCGGGACTAGGACACAAGAGACCCAGTACTTC. Protein sequence: CASSLLGTRTQETQYF. The gene calls are TRBV13 and TRBJ2-5, with TRBD2 matching 8 bases. Germline V gene sequence: CDR1 PRHDT, CDR2 FYEKMQ (reference sequence). Trimming took 2 bases from V and 2 from J; bases not matched to a gene: 7. This CDR3 region has 16 residues.

The CDR3 coding sequence is TGTGCCAGCAGTTACCGACTGGGATCATCTGGAAACACCATATATTTT. Protein sequence: CASSYRLGSSGNTIYF. This chain connects TRBV6-5 to TRBJ1-3, with D hard to call. V shed 2 bases and J shed 1 base, with 12 bases lying between them. The CDR3 length is 16 residues. The germline CDR1 and CDR2 sequences are MNHEY and SVGAGI.